Listed here are 7 T cell receptor beta chains from one sample, sequenced in a study of beta chain features in type 1 diabetes. Study observations and caveats: Type 1 diabetes patients had TCRB CDR3s that were shorter (moderately but significantly so) in all four CD4+ subsets.

Antigens of these TCRs are unknown. Expressed TCRB transcripts got sequenced, as all isolated RNA was reverse transcribed. Profiled with immunoSEQ multiplex PCR; TCRdb holds only in-frame clones, not every one. The data contain nearly 700,000 clones, around an eighth of them singletons. Sequenced: naive CD4+ T cells from blood. These receptors all stem from a man aged 18 to 29 with type 1 diabetes.

The chain uses TRBV5-6 and TRBJ1-3; TRBD1 matches 8 bases. CDR3 length equals 15 residues. The germline CDR1 and CDR2 sequences are SGHDT and YYEEEE. V shed 1 base, J shed 3 bases, and the junction held 3 bases outside the gene matches. The CDR3 coding sequence is TGTGCCAGCAGCTTGACAGGGACAGGTGGAAACACCATATATTTT. This encodes CASSLTGTGGNTIYF.

On this clone itself: This CDR3 is also generated by other DNA sequences in the sample. The J gene is TRBJ2-6, the V gene TRBV29-1, with D uncertain. The CDR3 has 14 amino acids. CDR1 and CDR2 from the germline V gene are SQVTM and ANQGSEA. The V end was cut by 6 bases, the J end by 1 base, with 10 bases between. The CDR3 region has the DNA TGCAGCGTCGATGGGGATTCTGGGGCCAACGTCCTGACTTTC. It translates to CSVDGDSGANVLTF.

This clone came up a few times. The rearrangement links TRBV2 to TRBJ2-2; D is undetermined. CDR3 length equals 14 residues. In germline, CDR1 is SNHLY, CDR2 FYNNEI. Trimming removed 4 bases at V and 1 base at J, with 7 bases between. The CDR3 DNA reads TGTGCCAGCAGTGTTGGCAGGAACACCGGGGAGCTGTTTTTT. Translated: CASSVGRNTGELFF.

This chain links TRBV25-1 with TRBJ2-1; TRBD2 matches at 10 bases. CDR1 and CDR2 from the germline V gene are MGHDK and SYGVNS. The CDR3 has 16 residues. V was clipped by 8 bases and J by 6 bases; unmatched bases: 13. In DNA, the CDR3 is TGTGCCAGCTCTAGAGGTGCTAGCGGGGGACGCAATGAGCAGTTCTTC. Translated, it gives CASSRGASGGRNEQFF.

CDR3 region: CASPGAEGYTF. The CDR3 DNA sequence: TGTGCCTCCCCGGGGGCAGAGGGCTACACCTTC. The genes are TRBV7-9 and TRBJ1-2; D possibly corresponds to TRBD1 (6 bases). This CDR3 region has 11 residues. In germline, CDR1 is SEHNR, CDR2 FQNEAQ (reference sequence). Trimming removed 11 bases at V and 8 bases at J, with 15 bases between.

This clone has only one observation. The V call is TRBV11-2, the J call TRBJ1-6; D is undetermined. CDR3 length equals 16 residues. V was trimmed by 4 bases and J by 0 bases, leaving 10 bases between them. Germline lookup yields CDR1 SGHAT and CDR2 FQNNGV. The CDR3 reads CASSSLGSSYNSPLHF. CDR3 DNA sequence: TGTGCCAGCAGCTCCTTAGGGAGCTCCTATAATTCACCCCTCCACTTT.

In its sample, this clone was seen a few times. V is TRBV18 and J is TRBJ2-7; the D gene could be TRBD1 or TRBD2 (6 bases each). This CDR3 region has 16 residues. In germline, CDR1 is KGHSH, CDR2 LQKENI. The germline V and J ends were trimmed by 0 bases and 1 base, with 13 bases remaining between them. As DNA, the CDR3 is TGTGCCAGCTCACCACCGGGGGGCGAAGGTTCCTACGAGCAGTACTTC. The encoded protein is CASSPPGGEGSYEQYF. The full variable domain, with the rest looked up from reference TRBV18 and TRBJ2-7, is NAGVMQNPRHLVRRRGQEARLRCSPMKGHSHVYWYRQLPEEGLKFMVYLQKENIIDESGMPKERFSAEFPKEGPSILRIQQVVRGDSAAYFCASSPPGGEGSYEQYFGPGTRLTVT.